These 11 T cell receptor beta chains came from one sample sequenced in a study of shared clonotypes between healthy human individuals. Measured with immunoSEQ multiplex PCR; TCRdb has only the in-frame clones, and not every one. Of 2 million to 2.5 million clones in the sample, roughly 92% were seen once. The sample was naive CD4+ T cells from PBMCs. This sample's subset: CD45RA+ positively selected. The receptors here all came from a man between 18 and 35 years old in good health. Some clones in this sample may be carry-over from other donors' samples.

The chain employs TRBV30 and TRBJ2-4; TRBD2 matches 10 bases. CDR3 length equals 18 residues. V lost 1 base to trimming and J lost 1 base; unmatched junction nucleotides: 10. Germline assignment: CDR1 GTSNPN and CDR2 SVGIG (reference sequence). The DNA for the CDR3 is TGTGCCTGGAGTGGCCTAGCGGGAGTAGGATCGGCCAAAAACATTCAGTACTTC. Translation: CAWSGLAGVGSAKNIQYF.

V is TRBV2 and J is TRBJ2-2, with TRBD2 as a possible D gene (7 bases). Trimming left V 7 bases short and J 7 bases short, with 19 bases between. This CDR3 comprises 15 residues. Germline CDR1 SNHLY, CDR2 FYNNEI. The CDR3 sequence is CASTEGGGPVGELFF. The CDR3 bases are TGTGCCAGCACAGAGGGGGGAGGGCCAGTCGGGGAGCTGTTTTTT.

This chain links TRBV28 with TRBJ1-1; 11 nucleotides line up with TRBD1. The CDR3 consists of 15 residues. Looked up from germline, CDR1 is MDHEN and CDR2 is SYDVKM. V trimming: 6 bases; J trimming: 4 bases; junction bases outside the gene matches: 7. The CDR3 bases are TGTGCCAGCAGGCTGGGGACAGGGGGTGGCACTGAAGCTTTCTTT. Amino acid sequence: CASRLGTGGGTEAFF.

This clone occurred a few times. The chain has TRBV5-5 and TRBJ1-2; D gene uncertain. Germline assignment: CDR1 SGHKS and CDR2 YYEKEE (reference sequence). The CDR3 has 12 amino acids. V was cut by 1 base and J by 6 bases, with 7 bases left in between. CDR3 region: CASSLSLDGYTF. CDR3 in DNA: TGTGCCAGCAGCTTGTCCCTTGATGGCTACACCTTC.

This clone was counted once. The chain links TRBV28 to TRBJ1-5, with D unresolved. The ends were cut back, 3 bases at V and 7 bases at J, with 19 bases in the middle. The CDR3 extends over 16 amino acids. CDR1 is MDHEN, CDR2 SYDVKM, per germline. The CDR3 reads CASSFLVSGSGQPQHF. The CDR3 coding sequence is TGTGCCAGCAGTTTCTTGGTGTCGGGGTCGGGACAGCCCCAGCATTTT.

The chain is built from TRBV27 and TRBJ2-7; D may be TRBD1 (5 bases). The V end lost 2 bases, the J end lost 6 bases, and 11 bases lay between the germline ends. The CDR3 totals 13 residues. Germline V lookup: CDR1 MNHEY, CDR2 SMNVEV (reference sequence). CDR3 amino acids: CASSLILGAEQYF. The CDR3 nucleotides are TGTGCCAGCAGTTTAATTCTAGGGGCCGAGCAGTACTTC.

The CDR3 bases are TGTGCCAGCAGTGATACTAGCGGGACGGGCAATGAGCAGTTCTTC. Its protein product is CASSDTSGTGNEQFF. The chain is built from TRBV25-1 and TRBJ2-1, with 10 bases fitting TRBD2. The CDR3 runs to 15 residues. Germline assignment: CDR1 MGHDK and CDR2 SYGVNS. The ends lost 3 bases at V and 6 bases at J; junction bases unmatched: 5.

The chain uses TRBV18 and TRBJ2-7, with D unclear. This CDR3 has 15 residues. Germline values: CDR1 KGHSH, CDR2 LQKENI. V was cut by 0 bases and J by 2 bases, with 11 bases left in between. CDR3 sequence (DNA): TGTGCCAGCTCACCACCTAGCATAGGTCCCTACGAGCAGTACTTC. Translating gives CASSPPSIGPYEQYF.

This clone was found once. The V gene is TRBV4-1, the J gene TRBJ2-7, with 7 bases identical to TRBD2. Germline-derived CDR1 and CDR2 are MGHRA and YSYEKL. The CDR3 contains 14 residues. V lost 4 bases, J lost 4 bases, and 7 bases stayed unmatched. The CDR3 DNA sequence: TGCGCCAGCAGCCGGGGAGGGTCACGGTACGAGCAGTACTTC. Protein sequence: CASSRGGSRYEQYF.

The rearrangement uses TRBV14 and TRBJ1-3, with D maybe TRBD1 (6 bases). Germline CDR1 and CDR2: SGHDN and FVKESK. V was clipped by 4 bases and J by 0 bases, with 13 bases between them. The CDR3 covers 16 residues. The CDR3 DNA reads as TGTGCCAGCAGCCGGGGGCCGCTCCTCTCTGGAAACACCATATATTTT. As protein: CASSRGPLLSGNTIYF.

The chain recombines TRBV29-1 with TRBJ1-2, with 7 bases fitting TRBD1. Germline-derived CDR1 and CDR2 are SQVTM and ANQGSEA. The CDR3 spans 13 residues. V shed 4 bases, J shed 3 bases, and the junction held 5 bases outside the gene matches. The CDR3 spells CSVGRTGDYGYTF. The CDR3 region has the DNA TGCAGCGTTGGCCGAACAGGGGACTATGGCTACACCTTC.